One TCR beta chain is described in this entry. The data were obtained in a study of radiation and T cells in renal cell carcinoma. TCRdb's table, derived via immunoSEQ multiplex PCR, lists solely in-frame clones and lacks some. The sample contains roughly 92,000 clones, roughly 88% of which appear only once. Time point specified: blood 4 weeks post-SBRT, at nephrectomy. Noted treatment: 15 Gy SBRT to primary tumor, nephrectomy 4 weeks later. After SBRT, blood was collected at 2 and 4 weeks, plus baseline. The TCR comes from a man between 60 and 75 years old with renal cell carcinoma. Sample: blood, taken from a patient whose treatment included radiotherapy and nephrectomy.

The CDR3 spells CASSPRRNTEAFF. The CDR3 DNA sequence: TGTGCCAGCAGTCCACGTAGAAACACTGAAGCTTTCTTT. This chain joins TRBV27 and TRBJ1-1; D gene ambiguous. CDR1 and CDR2 (germline): MNHEY, SMNVEV (reference sequence). This CDR3 spans 13 amino acids. The V end was cut by 5 bases, the J end by 2 bases, with 9 bases between.